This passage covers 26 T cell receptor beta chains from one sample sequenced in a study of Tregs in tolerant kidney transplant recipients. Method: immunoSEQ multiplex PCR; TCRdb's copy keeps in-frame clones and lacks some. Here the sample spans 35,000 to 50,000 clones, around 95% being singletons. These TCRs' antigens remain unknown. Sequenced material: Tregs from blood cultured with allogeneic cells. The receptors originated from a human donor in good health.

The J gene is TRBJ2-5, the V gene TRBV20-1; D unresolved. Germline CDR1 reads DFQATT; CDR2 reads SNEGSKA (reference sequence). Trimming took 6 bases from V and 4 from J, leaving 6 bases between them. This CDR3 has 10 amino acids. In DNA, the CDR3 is TGCAGTGCCGCGCGAGAGACCCAGTACTTC. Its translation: CSAARETQYF.

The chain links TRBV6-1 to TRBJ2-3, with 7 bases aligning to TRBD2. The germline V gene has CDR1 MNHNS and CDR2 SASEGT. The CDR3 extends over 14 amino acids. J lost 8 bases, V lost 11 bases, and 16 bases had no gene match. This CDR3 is CAVVSGLVLGTQYF. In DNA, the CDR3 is TGTGCCGTCGTTAGCGGGTTGGTTTTGGGTACGCAGTATTTT.

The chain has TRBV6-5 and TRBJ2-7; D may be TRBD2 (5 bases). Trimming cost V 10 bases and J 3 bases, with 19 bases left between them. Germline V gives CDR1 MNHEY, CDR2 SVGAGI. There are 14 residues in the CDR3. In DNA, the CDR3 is TGTGCCATCGGGGAAGGCTCAGTCCTCTACGAGCAGTACTTC. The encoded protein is CAIGEGSVLYEQYF.

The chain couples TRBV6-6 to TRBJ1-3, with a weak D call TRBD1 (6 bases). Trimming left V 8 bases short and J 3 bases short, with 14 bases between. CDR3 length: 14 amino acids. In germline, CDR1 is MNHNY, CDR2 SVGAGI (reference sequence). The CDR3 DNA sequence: TGTGCCAGCTTCTCAGGGGCTCATGGAAACACCATATATTTT. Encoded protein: CASFSGAHGNTIYF.

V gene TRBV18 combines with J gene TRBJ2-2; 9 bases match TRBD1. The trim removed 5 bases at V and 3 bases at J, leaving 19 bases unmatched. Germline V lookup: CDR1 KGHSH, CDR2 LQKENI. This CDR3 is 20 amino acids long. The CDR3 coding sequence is TGTGCCAGCTCAAACAGGGGGCCTAGCGCTCACCTACTCGACACCGGGGAGCTGTTTTTT. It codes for CASSNRGPSAHLLDTGELFF.

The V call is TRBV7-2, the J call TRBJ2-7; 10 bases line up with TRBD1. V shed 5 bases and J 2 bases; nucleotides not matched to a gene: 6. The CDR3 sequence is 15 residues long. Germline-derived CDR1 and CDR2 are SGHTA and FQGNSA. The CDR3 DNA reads TGTGCCAGCAGCCGTTCGACAGGGGGCACCTACGAGCAGTACTTC. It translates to CASSRSTGGTYEQYF.

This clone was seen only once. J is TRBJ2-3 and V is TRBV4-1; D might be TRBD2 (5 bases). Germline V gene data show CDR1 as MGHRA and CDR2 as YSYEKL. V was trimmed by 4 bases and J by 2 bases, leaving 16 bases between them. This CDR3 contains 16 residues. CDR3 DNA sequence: TGCGCCAGCAGCCTCCCCCCACTAGGAGACACAGATACGCAGTATTTT. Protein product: CASSLPPLGDTDTQYF.

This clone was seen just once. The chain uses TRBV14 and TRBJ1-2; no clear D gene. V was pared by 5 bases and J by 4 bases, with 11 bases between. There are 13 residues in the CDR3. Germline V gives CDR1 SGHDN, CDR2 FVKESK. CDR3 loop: CASSLRVGYGYTF. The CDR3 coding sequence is TGTGCCAGCAGCTTACGGGTGGGCTATGGCTACACCTTC.

CDR3 protein: CASSLRGRSGVLNEQFF. As DNA, the CDR3 is TGTGCCAGCAGCTTAAGGGGGCGTAGCGGGGTTTTGAATGAGCAGTTCTTC. The V and J genes are TRBV7-3 and TRBJ2-1; 8 bases fit TRBD2. Germline V gene lookup returns CDR1 SGHTA and CDR2 FQGTGA. CDR3 size: 17 residues. V shed 1 base, J shed 7 bases, and the junction held 12 bases outside the gene matches.

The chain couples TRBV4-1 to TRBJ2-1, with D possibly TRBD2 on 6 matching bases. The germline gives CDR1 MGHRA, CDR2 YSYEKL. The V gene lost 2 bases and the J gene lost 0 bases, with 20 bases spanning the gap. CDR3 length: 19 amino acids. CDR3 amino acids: CASSQRVTGRGYSYNEQFF. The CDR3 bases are TGCGCCAGCAGCCAACGGGTTACCGGCCGGGGGTACTCCTACAATGAGCAGTTCTTC.

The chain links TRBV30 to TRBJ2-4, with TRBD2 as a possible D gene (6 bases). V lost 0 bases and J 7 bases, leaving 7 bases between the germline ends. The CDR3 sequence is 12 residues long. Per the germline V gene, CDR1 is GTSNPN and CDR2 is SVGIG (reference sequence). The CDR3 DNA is TGTGCCTGGAGTGTAGCGGGTAACATTCAGTACTTC. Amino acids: CAWSVAGNIQYF. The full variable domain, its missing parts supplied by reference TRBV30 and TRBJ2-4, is SQTIHQWPATLVQPVGSPLSLECTVEGTSNPNLYWYRQAAGRGLQLLFYSVGIGQISSEVPQNLSASRPQDRQFILSSKKLLLSDSGFYLCAWSVAGNIQYFGAGTRLSVL.

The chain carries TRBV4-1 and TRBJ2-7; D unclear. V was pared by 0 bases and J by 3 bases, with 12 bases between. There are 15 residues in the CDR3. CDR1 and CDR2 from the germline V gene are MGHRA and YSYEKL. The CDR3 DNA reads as TGCGCCAGCAGCCAAGATCCGCAGGCCTACTACGAGCAGTACTTC. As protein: CASSQDPQAYYEQYF.

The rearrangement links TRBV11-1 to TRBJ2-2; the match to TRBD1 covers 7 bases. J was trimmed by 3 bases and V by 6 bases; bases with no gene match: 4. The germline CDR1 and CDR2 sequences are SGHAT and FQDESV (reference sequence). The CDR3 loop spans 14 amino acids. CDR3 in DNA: TGTGCCAGCAGTTACAGGGGATACACCGGGGAGCTGTTTTTT. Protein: CASSYRGYTGELFF.

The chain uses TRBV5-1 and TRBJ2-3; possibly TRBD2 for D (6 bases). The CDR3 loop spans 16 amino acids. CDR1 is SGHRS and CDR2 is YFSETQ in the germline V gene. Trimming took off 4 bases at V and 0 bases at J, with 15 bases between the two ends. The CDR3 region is CASSPLGRGSTDTQYF. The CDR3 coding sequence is TGCGCCAGCAGCCCCCTCGGGCGGGGAAGCACAGATACGCAGTATTTT.

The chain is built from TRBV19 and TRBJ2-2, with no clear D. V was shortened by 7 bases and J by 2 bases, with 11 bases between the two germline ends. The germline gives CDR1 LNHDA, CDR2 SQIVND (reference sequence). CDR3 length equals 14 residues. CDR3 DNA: TGTGCCAGTAATGGCTTGGCTAACACCGGGGAGCTGTTTTTT. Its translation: CASNGLANTGELFF. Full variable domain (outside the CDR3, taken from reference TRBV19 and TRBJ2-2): DGGITQSPKYLFRKEGQNVTLSCEQNLNHDAMYWYRQDPGQGLRLIYYSQIVNDFQKGDIAEGYSVSREKKESFPLTVTSAQKNPTAFYLCASNGLANTGELFFGEGSRLTVL.

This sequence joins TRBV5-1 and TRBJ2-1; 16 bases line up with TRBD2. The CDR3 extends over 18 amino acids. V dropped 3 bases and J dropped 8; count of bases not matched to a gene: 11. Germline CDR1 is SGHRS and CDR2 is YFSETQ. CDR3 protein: CASSSGGLAGGPIDEQFF. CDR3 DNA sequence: TGCGCCAGCAGCTCCGGGGGACTAGCGGGAGGGCCTATAGATGAGCAGTTCTTC.

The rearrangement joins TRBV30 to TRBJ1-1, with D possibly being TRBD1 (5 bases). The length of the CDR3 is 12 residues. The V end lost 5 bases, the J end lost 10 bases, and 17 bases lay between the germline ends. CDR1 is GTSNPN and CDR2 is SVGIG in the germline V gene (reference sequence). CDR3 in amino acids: CAWGHFSARAFF. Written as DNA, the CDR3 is TGTGCCTGGGGACATTTTTCCGCTCGAGCTTTCTTT. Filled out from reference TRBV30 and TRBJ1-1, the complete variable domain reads SQTIHQWPATLVQPVGSPLSLECTVEGTSNPNLYWYRQAAGRGLQLLFYSVGIGQISSEVPQNLSASRPQDRQFILSSKKLLLSDSGFYLCAWGHFSARAFFGQGTRLTVV.

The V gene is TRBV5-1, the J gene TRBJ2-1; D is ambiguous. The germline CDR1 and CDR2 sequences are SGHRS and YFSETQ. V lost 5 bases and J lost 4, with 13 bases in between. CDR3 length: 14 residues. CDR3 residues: CASRPGVVYNEQFF. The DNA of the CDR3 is TGCGCCAGCAGACCAGGTGTAGTGTACAATGAGCAGTTCTTC.

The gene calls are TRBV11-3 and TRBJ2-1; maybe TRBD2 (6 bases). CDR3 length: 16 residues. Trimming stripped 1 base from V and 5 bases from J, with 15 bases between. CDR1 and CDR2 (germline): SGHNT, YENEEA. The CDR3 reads CASSLGAGTDDNEQFF. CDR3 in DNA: TGTGCCAGCAGCTTAGGGGCCGGGACTGATGACAATGAGCAGTTCTTC.

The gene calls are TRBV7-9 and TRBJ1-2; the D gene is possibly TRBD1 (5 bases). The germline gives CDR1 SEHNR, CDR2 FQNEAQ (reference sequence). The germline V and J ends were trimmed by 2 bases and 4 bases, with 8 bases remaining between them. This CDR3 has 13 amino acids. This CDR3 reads CASSLRGFYGYTF. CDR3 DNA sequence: TGTGCCAGCAGCTTACGGGGGTTCTATGGCTACACCTTC.

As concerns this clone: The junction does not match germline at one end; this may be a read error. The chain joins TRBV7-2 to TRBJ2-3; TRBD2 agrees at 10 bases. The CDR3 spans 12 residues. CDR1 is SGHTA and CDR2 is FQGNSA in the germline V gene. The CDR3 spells CASSRLAGVQGF. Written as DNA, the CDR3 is TGTGCCAGCAGCCGACTAGCGGGTGTCCAGGGTTTT. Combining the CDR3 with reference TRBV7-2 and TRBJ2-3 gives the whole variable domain GAGVSQSPSNKVTEKGKDVELRCDPISGHTALYWYRQSLGQGLEFLIYFQGNSAPDKSGLPSDRFSAERTGGSVSTLTIQRTQQEDSAVYLCASSRLAGVQGFGPGTRLTVL.

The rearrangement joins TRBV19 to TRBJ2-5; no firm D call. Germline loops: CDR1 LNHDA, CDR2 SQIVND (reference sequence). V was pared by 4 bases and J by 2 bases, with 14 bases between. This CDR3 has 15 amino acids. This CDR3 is CASSRSPNRQETQYF. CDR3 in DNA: TGTGCCAGTAGTAGGTCCCCGAACCGACAAGAGACCCAGTACTTC.

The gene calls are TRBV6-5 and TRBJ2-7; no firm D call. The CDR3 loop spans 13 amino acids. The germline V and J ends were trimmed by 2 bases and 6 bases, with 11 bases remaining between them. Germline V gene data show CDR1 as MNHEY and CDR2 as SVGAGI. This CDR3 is CASSYDDPSEQYF. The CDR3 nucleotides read TGTGCCAGCAGTTACGACGATCCGAGCGAGCAGTACTTC.

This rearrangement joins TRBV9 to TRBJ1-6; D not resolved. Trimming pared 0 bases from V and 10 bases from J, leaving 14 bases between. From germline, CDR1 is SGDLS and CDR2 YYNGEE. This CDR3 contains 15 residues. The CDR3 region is CASSVDPGSRSPLHF. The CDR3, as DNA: TGTGCCAGCAGCGTAGATCCGGGCAGCCGGTCACCCCTCCACTTT.

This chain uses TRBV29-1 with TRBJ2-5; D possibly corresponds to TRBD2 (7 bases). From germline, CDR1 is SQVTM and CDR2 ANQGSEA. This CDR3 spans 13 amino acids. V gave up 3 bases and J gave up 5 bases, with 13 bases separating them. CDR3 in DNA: TGCAGCGTTGAGGGGGGGGCGCGGGAGACCCAGTACTTC. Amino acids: CSVEGGARETQYF.

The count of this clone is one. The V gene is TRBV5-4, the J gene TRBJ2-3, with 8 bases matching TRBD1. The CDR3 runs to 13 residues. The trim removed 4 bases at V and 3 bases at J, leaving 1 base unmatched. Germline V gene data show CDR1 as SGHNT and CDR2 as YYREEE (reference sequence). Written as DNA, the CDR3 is TGTGCCAGCAGCCGACAGGGGACAGATACGCAGTATTTT. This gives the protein CASSRQGTDTQYF.